This paragraph reports one T cell receptor beta chain. This specimen comes from a study of technical replicates of blood from a handful of donors. This table comes from immunoSEQ multiplex PCR, and its TCRdb copy is limited to in-frame clones, with some not included. There are approximately 80,000 clones in the sample; about 98% occur only once, and approximately 0.15% lies in the top ten. The sample comprised T cells isolated from PBMCs. This clonotype was sampled from a human donor in good health.

The CDR3 is CASSPPTGNTEAFF. CDR3 coding DNA: TGCGCCAGCAGCCCACCGACAGGGAACACTGAAGCTTTCTTT. The chain has TRBV4-1 and TRBJ1-1; a weak D match, TRBD1 (6 bases). CDR1 is MGHRA, CDR2 YSYEKL, per germline. This CDR3 is built from 14 residues. Trimming shortened V by 4 bases and J by 1 base, and 10 bases separated the two germline ends.